This TCR beta chain was sequenced for a study of response to subunit inactivated influenza vaccine. This clonotype was counted ten times or more. TCRdb reprocessed the RT-PCR reads via MiXCR and lists one record per CDR3 protein. Seen here are 150,000 to 200,000 distinct CDR3 sequences, about an eighth observed once, and the top ten hold over 25%. Separately, the same data were catalogued under a study of T cells expressing NK-cell markers. That source reports: The cDNA for TCR beta came from 5'RACE template switching with UMIs. The TCR beta repertoires originated in sorted CD3+CD56+NKG2C+, CD3+CD56+NKG2C- and CD3+CD56-NKG2C+ T cells. The CD3+CD56-NKG2C+ fraction of a few donors was likewise dominated by these clonotypes. HCMV specificity of expanded NKG2C+ T cell clones remained unclear.

The source material was CD8+ T cells sorted from PBMCs, sampled roughly 12 days after vaccination. This receptor was identified in a man between 45 and 60 years old who received an inactivated influenza vaccine.

The CDR3 loop is CASSLTSKNTEAFF. Here the CDR3 DNA reads TGTGCCAGCAGTTTAACGAGCAAGAACACTGAAGCTTTCTTT. The rearrangement uses TRBV28 and TRBJ1-1; the D is unclear. The V gene's germline CDR1 is MDHEN and CDR2 SYDVKM. The V and J ends lost 2 bases and 1 base respectively, with 8 bases between them. The CDR3 runs 14 residues.